This T cell receptor (beta chain) was recovered during a study of CD8+ T cells in alopecia areata. This clone came up a few times. Alopecia areata patients had lesional scalp punch biopsies and peripheral blood taken from them. V lost 7 bases and J 1 base, leaving 13 bases between the germline ends. CDR3 length: 13 residues. Germline CDR1 and CDR2: SQVTM and ANQGSEA. Sequencing used cDNA as its template, made by extracting RNA and reverse transcribing it. TCRdb's copy holds only in-frame clones and misses some; the assay was immunoSEQ multiplex PCR. The data hold under 300,000 clones, with under 70% observed a single time.

This chain uses TRBV29-1 with TRBJ1-1; D perhaps matches TRBD1 (6 bases). The sample here was CD4+ T cells sorted from blood, taken at week 0. This TCR was recovered from a human donor with alopecia areata. For the CDR3, the DNA is TGCAGCGCTGCCGGGGGGGCGAACACTGAAGCTTTCTTT. Amino acid sequence: CSAAGGANTEAFF.